This TCR beta chain was recorded in a study of blood T cell repertoires in COVID-19. Turning to the study itself: The United States, Italy and Spain provided the acute and convalescent COVID-19 samples. PBMCs, B-cell-depleted T cells, or T cells were the source of the cDNA or gDNA that made up the material.

In the authors' workflow: How many nucleated cells were present was estimated from reference gene primer amplification. The table came from immunoSEQ multiplex PCR; TCRdb's copy has only in-frame clones and leaves some out. Clonal size and the V and J genes are those of that table, whereas D and trimming came from the DNA. The table records about 50,000 clones, more than 80% of them present only once. Trimming pared 2 bases from V and 0 bases from J, leaving 8 bases between. From germline, CDR1 is LNHDA and CDR2 SQIVND (reference sequence). The CDR3 consists of 15 residues. The gene calls are TRBV19 and TRBJ1-5; D is perhaps TRBD1 (6 bases). The source of this sequence is a man aged 60 to 69 with acute or convalescent COVID-19. The sample was peripheral blood. The CDR3 protein is CASSINRDSNQPQHF. CDR3 DNA: TGTGCCAGTAGTATAAACAGGGATAGCAATCAGCCCCAGCATTTT.